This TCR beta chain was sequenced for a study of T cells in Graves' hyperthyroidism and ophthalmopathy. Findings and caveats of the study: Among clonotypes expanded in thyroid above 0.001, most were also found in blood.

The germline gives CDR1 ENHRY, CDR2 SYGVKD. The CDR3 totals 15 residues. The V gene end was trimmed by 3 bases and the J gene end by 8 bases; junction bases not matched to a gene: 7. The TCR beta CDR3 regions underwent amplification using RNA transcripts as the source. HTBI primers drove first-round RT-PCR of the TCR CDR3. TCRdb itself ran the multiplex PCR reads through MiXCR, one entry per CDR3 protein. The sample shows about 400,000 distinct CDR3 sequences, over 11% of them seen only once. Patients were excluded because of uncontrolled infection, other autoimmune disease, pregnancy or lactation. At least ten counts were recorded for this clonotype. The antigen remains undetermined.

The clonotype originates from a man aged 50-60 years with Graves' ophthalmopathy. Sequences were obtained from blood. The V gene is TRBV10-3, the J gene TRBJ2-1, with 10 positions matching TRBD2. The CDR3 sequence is CAISDSASGSYEQFF. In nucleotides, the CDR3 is TGTGCCATCAGTGATTCGGCTAGCGGGAGCTATGAGCAGTTCTTC.